The entry that follows covers one T cell receptor (beta chain) sequence. This sample was included in a study of blood T cell repertoires in COVID-19. V was shortened by 6 bases and J by 0 bases, with 11 bases between the two germline ends. The CDR3 extends over 14 amino acids. Per germline, CDR1 MNHEY and CDR2 SVGAGI. Assay: immunoSEQ multiplex PCR; the TCRdb copy retains only in-frame clones and omits some. Of 90,000 to 150,000 clones listed, 79% were seen once; the top ten hold 3% to 4.5%. The sequenced sample consisted of peripheral blood. The TCR comes from a woman of 80 years or more with acute or convalescent COVID-19. V is TRBV6-5 and J is TRBJ1-1; D is possibly TRBD1 (5 bases). The CDR3 DNA reads TGTGCCAGCAGGGACACAGCAGTGAACACTGAAGCTTTCTTT. Amino acids: CASRDTAVNTEAFF.